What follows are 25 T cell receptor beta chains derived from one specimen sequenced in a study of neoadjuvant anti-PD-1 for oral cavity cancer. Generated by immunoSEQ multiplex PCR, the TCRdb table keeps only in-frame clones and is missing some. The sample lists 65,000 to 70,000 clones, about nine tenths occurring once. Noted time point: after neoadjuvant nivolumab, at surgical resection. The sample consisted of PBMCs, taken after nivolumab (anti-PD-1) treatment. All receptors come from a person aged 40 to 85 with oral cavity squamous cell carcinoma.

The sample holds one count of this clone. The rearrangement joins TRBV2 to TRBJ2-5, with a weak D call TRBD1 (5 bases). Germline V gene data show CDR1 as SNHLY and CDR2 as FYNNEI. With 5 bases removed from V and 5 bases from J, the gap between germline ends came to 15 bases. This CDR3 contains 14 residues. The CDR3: CASSPQGPRETQYF. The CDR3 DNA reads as TGTGCCAGCAGTCCGCAGGGCCCCCGGGAGACCCAGTACTTC.

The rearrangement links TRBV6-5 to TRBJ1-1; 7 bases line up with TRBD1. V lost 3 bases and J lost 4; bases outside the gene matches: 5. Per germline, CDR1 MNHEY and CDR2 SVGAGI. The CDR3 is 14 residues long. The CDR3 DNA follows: TGTGCCAGCAGTTATAGGGGGCTGGTCACTGAAGCTTTCTTT. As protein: CASSYRGLVTEAFF.

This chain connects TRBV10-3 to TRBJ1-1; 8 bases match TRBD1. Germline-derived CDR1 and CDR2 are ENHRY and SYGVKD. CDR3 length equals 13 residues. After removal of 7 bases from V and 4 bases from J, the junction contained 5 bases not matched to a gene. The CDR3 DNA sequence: TGTGCCATCACCGGAGGACAGGGCACTGAAGCTTTCTTT. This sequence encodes CAITGGQGTEAFF.

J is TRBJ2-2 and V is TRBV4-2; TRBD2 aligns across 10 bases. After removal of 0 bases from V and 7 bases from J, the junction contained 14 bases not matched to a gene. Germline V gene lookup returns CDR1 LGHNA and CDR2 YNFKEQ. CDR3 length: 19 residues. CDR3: CASSQDLGWASGSGGELFF. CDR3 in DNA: TGTGCCAGCAGCCAAGATTTGGGATGGGCTAGCGGGAGTGGCGGGGAGCTGTTTTTT.

In DNA, the CDR3 is TGTGCCAGCAGCGCGGGACTAGCGCTCACTCCGCGGACCCAGTACTTC. Amino acids: CASSAGLALTPRTQYF. V is TRBV9 and J is TRBJ2-5, with 10 bases aligning to TRBD2. The CDR3 spans 16 residues. V was pared by 3 bases and J by 7 bases, with 12 bases of the junction left unmatched. Looked up from germline, CDR1 is SGDLS and CDR2 is YYNGEE.

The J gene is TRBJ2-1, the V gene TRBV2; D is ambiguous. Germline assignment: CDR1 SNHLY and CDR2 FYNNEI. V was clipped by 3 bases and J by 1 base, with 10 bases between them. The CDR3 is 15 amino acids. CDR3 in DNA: TGTGCCAGCAGTGAGGCCCTGGGGTCCTACAATGAGCAGTTCTTC. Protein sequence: CASSEALGSYNEQFF.

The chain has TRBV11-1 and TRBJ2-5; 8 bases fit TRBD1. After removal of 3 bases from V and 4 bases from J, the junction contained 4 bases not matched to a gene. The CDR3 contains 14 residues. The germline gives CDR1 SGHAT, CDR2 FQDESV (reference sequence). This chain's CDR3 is CASSLRTGSETQYF. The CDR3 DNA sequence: TGTGCCAGCAGCTTGAGGACAGGGTCAGAGACCCAGTACTTC.

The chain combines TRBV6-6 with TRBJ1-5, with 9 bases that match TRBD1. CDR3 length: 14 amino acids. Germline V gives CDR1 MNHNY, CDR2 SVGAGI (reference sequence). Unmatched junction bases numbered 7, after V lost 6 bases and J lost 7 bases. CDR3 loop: CASRGQGTGQPQHF. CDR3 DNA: TGTGCCAGCAGGGGACAGGGAACGGGCCAGCCCCAGCATTTT.

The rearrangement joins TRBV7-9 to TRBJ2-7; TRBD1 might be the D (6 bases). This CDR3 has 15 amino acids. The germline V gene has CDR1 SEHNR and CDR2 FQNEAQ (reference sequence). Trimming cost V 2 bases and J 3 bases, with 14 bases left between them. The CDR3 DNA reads TGTGCCAGCAGCTTATCTGACAGGCCTTACTACGAGCAGTACTTC. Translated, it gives CASSLSDRPYYEQYF. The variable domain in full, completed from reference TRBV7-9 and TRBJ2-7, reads DTGVSQNPRHKITKRGQNVTFRCDPISEHNRLYWYRQTLGQGPEFLTYFQNEAQLEKSRLLSDRFSAERPKGSFSTLEIQRTEQGDSAMYLCASSLSDRPYYEQYFGPGTRLTVT.

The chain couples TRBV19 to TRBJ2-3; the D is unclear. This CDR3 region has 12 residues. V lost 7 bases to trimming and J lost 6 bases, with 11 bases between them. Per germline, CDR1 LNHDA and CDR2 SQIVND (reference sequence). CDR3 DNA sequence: TGTGCCAGTAAGACCCATCGGGATACGCAGTATTTT. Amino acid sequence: CASKTHRDTQYF.

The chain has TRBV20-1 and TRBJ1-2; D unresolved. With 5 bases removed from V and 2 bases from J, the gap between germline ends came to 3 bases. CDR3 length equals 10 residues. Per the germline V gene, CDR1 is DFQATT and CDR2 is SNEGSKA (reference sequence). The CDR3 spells CSAPNYGYTF. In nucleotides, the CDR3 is TGCAGTGCTCCCAACTATGGCTACACCTTC.

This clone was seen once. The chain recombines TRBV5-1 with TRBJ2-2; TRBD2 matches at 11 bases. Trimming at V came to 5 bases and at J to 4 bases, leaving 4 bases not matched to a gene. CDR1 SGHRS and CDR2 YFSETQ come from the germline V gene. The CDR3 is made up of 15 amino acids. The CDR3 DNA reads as TGCGCCAGCAGTAGCGGGAGGGAAGGCACCGGGGAGCTGTTTTTT. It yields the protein CASSSGREGTGELFF.

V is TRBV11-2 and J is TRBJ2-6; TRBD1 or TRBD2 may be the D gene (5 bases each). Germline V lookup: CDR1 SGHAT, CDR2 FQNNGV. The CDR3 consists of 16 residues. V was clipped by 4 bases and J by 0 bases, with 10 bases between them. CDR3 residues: CASSSRGTSGANVLTF. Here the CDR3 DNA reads TGTGCCAGCAGCTCCCGTGGGACCTCTGGGGCCAACGTCCTGACTTTC.

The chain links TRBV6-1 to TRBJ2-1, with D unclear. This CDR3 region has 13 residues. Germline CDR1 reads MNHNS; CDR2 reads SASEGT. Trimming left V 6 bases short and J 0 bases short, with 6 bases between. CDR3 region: CASRLLSYNEQFF. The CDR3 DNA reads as TGTGCCAGCAGGCTACTCTCCTACAATGAGCAGTTCTTC.

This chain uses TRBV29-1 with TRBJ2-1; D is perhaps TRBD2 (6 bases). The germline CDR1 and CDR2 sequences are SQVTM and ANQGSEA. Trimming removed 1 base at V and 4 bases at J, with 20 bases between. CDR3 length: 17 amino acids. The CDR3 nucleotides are TGCAGCGTTGAAGGAGGTTTAGACAGCGGGCCTTACAATGAGCAGTTCTTC. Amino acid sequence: CSVEGGLDSGPYNEQFF.

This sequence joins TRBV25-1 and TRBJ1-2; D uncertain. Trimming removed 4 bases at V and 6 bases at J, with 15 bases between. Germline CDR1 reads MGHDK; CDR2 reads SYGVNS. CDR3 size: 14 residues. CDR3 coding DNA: TGTGCCAGCAGTGGCCTTTGGTCCACCGATGGCTACACCTTC. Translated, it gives CASSGLWSTDGYTF.

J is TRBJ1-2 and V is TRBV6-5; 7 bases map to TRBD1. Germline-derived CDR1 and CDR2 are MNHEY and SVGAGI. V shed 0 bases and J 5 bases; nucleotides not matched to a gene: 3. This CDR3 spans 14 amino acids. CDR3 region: CASSYSGTAYGYTF. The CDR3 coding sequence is TGTGCCAGCAGTTACTCGGGGACAGCATATGGCTACACCTTC.

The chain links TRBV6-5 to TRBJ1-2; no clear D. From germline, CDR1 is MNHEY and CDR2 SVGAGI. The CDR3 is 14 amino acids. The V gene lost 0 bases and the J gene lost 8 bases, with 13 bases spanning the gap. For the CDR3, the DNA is TGTGCCAGCAGTTACTCGATGGGGTGGGTCGGCTACACCTTC. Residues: CASSYSMGWVGYTF.

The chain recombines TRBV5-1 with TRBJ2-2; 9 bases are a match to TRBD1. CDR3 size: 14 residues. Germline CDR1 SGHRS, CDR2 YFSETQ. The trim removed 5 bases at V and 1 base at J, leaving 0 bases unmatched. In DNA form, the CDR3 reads TGCGCCAGCAGGGGACAGGGGAACACCGGGGAGCTGTTTTTT. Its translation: CASRGQGNTGELFF.

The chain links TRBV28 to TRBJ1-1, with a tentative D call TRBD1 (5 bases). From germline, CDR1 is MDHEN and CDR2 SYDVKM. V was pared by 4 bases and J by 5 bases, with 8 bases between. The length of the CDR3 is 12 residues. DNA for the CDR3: TGTGCCAGCAGTTACCGGGGGACTGAAGCTTTCTTT. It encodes CASSYRGTEAFF. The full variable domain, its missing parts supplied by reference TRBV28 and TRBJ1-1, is DVKVTQSSRYLVKRTGEKVFLECVQDMDHENMFWYRQDPGLGLRLIYFSYDVKMKEKGDIPEGYSVSREKKERFSLILESASTNQTSMYLCASSYRGTEAFFGQGTRLTVV.

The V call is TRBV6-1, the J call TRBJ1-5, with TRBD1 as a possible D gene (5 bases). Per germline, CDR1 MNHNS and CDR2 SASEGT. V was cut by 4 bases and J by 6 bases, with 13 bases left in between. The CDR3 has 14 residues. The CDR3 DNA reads TGTGCCAGCAGTGCCTCTCAGGGCTTTCAGCCCCAGCATTTT. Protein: CASSASQGFQPQHF.

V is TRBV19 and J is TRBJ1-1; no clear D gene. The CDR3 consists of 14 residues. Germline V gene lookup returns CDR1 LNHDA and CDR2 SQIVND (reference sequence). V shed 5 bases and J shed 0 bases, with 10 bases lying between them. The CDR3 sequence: CASSDGLMNTEAFF. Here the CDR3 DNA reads TGTGCCAGTAGTGACGGACTGATGAACACTGAAGCTTTCTTT.

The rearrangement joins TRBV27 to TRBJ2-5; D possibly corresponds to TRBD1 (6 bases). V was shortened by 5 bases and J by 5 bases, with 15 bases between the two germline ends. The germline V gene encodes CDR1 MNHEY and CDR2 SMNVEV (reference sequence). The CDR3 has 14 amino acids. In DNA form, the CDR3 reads TGTGCCAGCAGTCACCAGGGGTTTAGGGAGACCCAGTACTTC. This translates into CASSHQGFRETQYF.

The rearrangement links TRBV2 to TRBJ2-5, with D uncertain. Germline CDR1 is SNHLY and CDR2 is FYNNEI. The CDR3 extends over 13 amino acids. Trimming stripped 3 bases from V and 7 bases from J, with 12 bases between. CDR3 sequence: CASSEATPMTQYF. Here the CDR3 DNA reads TGTGCCAGCAGTGAGGCTACACCTATGACCCAGTACTTC.

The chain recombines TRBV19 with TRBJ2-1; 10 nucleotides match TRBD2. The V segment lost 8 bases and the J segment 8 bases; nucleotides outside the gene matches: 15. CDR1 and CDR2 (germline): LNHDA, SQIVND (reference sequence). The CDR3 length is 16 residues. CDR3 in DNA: TGTGCCAGTGCTGAGGGCAGCGGGGGGGCTAAGTATGAGCAGTTCTTC. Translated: CASAEGSGGAKYEQFF.